This T cell receptor (beta chain) came from a study of control samples from healthy donors and cancer patients. TCRdb's table, derived via immunoSEQ multiplex PCR, lists solely in-frame clones and lacks some. The repertoire holds 55,000 to 65,000 clones, with around 87% as singletons. Per the germline V gene, CDR1 is LNHDA and CDR2 is SQIVND (reference sequence). The CDR3 covers 15 residues. Trimming removed 4 bases from V and 3 bases from J, with 15 bases in between. This sequence was found in a woman aged 60 to 75 with lung cancer. The V and J genes are TRBV19 and TRBJ1-1, with TRBD1 as a possible D gene (6 bases). What was sequenced was PBMCs. CDR3 sequence: CASSRNRARDTEAFF. The DNA of the CDR3 is TGTGCCAGTAGTAGGAACAGGGCGAGGGACACTGAAGCTTTCTTT.